This T cell receptor beta chain derives from a study of early stage breast cancer tumors. Study outcomes and limitations: Tumor and normal breast were distinguished via blood comparison in 14 of 16 patients. Most shared enriched TCRB sequences were commonly generated ones.

In regard to this clone: What it binds is not known.

The germline CDR1 and CDR2 sequences are KGHSH and LQKENI. With 4 bases removed from V and 3 bases from J, the gap between germline ends came to 24 bases. The CDR3 extends over 18 amino acids. The method was immunoSEQ multiplex PCR; TCRdb's version includes in-frame clones alone and lacks a portion of them. Counted here are around 41,000 clones, about 78% occurring once; the ten biggest clones make up approximately 7.1%. Sequenced: blood. The sequence derives from a person between 50 and 60 years old with breast cancer. The V gene is TRBV18, the J gene TRBJ1-2; maybe TRBD1 (5 bases). The CDR3 coding sequence is TGTGCCAGCTCACTCCAGGGAGGGACGGGGACTTTCTACTATGGCTACACCTTC. It specifies CASSLQGGTGTFYYGYTF.